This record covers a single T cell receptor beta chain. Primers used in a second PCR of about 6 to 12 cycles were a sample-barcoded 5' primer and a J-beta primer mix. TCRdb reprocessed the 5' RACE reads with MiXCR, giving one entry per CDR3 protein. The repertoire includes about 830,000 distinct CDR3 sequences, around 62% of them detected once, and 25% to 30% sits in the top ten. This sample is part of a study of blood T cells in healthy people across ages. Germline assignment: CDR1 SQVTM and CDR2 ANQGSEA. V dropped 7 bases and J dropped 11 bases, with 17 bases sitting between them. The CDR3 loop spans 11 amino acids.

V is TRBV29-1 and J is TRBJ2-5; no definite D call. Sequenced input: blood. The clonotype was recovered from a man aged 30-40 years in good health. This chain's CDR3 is CSGRMAYLQYF. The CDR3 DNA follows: TGCAGCGGGCGGATGGCGTATTTGCAGTACTTC.